The source of this T cell receptor beta chain is a study of blood T cell repertoires in COVID-19. Overall study context: T cells, B-cell-depleted T cells, or PBMCs provided the cDNA or gDNA that served as material.

This clone was counted once. Clones were read by immunoSEQ multiplex PCR, and TCRdb kept only the in-frame ones, dropping some. The sample includes about 63,000 clones, over 75% of them seen just once. The germline gives CDR1 SGHRS, CDR2 YFSETQ. V lost 0 bases, J lost 6 bases, and 0 bases stayed unmatched. This CDR3 comprises 13 residues. Source material: peripheral blood. V is TRBV5-1 and J is TRBJ1-5; 7 bases map to TRBD1. The receptor was derived from a human donor in a cohort sampled during active COVID-19. The CDR3 reads CASSLDRGQPQHF. The CDR3 DNA reads as TGCGCCAGCAGCTTGGACAGGGGTCAGCCCCAGCATTTT.